The 3 T cell receptor beta chains listed next were all sequenced from one sample in a study of cytomegalovirus exposure and HLA in healthy donors. This PCR relied on a set of 60 Vbeta primers and 13 Jbeta primers. The repertoire was sequenced with immunoSEQ multiplex PCR; TCRdb's copy has only in-frame clones and lacks some. The sample consists of some 95,000 clones, around 73% of them appearing once. Sample: PBMCs. These TCRs come from a woman between 40 and 55 years old in good health and CMV-seropositive.

This rearrangement joins TRBV25-1 to TRBJ2-5, with 8 bases fitting TRBD2. Germline CDR1 and CDR2: MGHDK and SYGVNS. Trimming at V came to 1 base and at J to 5 bases, leaving 6 bases not matched to a gene. This CDR3 has 15 amino acids. The CDR3 DNA sequence: TGTGCCAGCAGTGAATCCCAGCGGGAGCGGGAGACCCAGTACTTC. It specifies CASSESQRERETQYF.

The chain links TRBV19 to TRBJ2-1; 10 bases map to TRBD2. Losses at the gene ends were 6 bases for V and 3 bases for J; bases not matched to a gene: 5. The CDR3 is 15 amino acids. CDR1 and CDR2 from the germline V gene are LNHDA and SQIVND (reference sequence). The CDR3 DNA follows: TGTGCCAGTAGCACTAGCGGGACCCTCTACAATGAGCAGTTCTTC. It yields the protein CASSTSGTLYNEQFF.

This clone was counted once. This chain joins TRBV7-8 and TRBJ2-1, with 7 bases fitting TRBD2. V was clipped by 4 bases and J by 8 bases; unmatched bases: 17. Germline V CDR1 and CDR2: SGHVS, FQNEAQ. CDR3 length equals 17 residues. Here the CDR3 DNA reads TGTGCCAGCAGCTATGGGACCTTAGCGGGTAGGGTCGATGAGCAGTTCTTC. It is translated as CASSYGTLAGRVDEQFF.